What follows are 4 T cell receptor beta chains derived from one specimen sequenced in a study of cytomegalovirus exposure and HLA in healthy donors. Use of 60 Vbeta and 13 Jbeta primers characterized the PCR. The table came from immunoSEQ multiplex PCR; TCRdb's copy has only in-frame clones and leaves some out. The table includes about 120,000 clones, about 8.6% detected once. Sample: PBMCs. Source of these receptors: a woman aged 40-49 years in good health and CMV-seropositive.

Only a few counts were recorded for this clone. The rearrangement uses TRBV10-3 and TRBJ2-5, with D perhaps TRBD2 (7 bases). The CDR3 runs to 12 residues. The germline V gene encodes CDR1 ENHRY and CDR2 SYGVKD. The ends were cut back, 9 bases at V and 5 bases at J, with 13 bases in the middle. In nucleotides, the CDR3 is TGTGCCATGGGGGAGGGGGGCGAGACCCAGTACTTC. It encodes CAMGEGGETQYF.

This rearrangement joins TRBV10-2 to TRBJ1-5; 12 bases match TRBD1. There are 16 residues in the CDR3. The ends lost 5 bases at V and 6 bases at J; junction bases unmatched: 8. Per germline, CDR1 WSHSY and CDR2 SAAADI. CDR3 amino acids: CASSQRGQGAGQPQHF. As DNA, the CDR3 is TGCGCCAGCAGTCAGAGGGGACAGGGGGCAGGTCAGCCCCAGCATTTT.

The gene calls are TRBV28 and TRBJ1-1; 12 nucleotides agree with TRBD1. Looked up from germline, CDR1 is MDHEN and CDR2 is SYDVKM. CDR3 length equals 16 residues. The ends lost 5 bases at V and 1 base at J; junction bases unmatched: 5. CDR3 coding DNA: TGTGCCAGCAGTCTTCCGGGACAGGGGGCGAACACTGAAGCTTTCTTT. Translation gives CASSLPGQGANTEAFF.

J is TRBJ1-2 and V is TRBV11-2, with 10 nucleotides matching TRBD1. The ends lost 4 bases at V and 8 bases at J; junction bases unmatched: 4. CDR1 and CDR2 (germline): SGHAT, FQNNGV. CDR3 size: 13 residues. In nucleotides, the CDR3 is TGTGCCAGCAGCTCAGCGACAGGGGGCGGCTACACCTTC. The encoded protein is CASSSATGGGYTF.